The 11 T cell receptor beta chains in this list originate from one sample, sequenced in a study of radiotherapy plus CTLA-4 blockade in lung cancer. Profiling relied on immunoSEQ multiplex PCR, and the TCRdb table lists in-frame clones only, not all of them. The table includes about 31,000 clones, more than 70% detected once. The input for sequencing was peripheral blood, taken from a patient treated with radiotherapy plus ipilimumab. All receptors come from a human donor with non-small cell lung cancer whose response to radiotherapy plus ipilimumab could not be evaluated.

The chain combines TRBV7-2 with TRBJ2-2; 7 bases align to TRBD2. The CDR3 totals 15 residues. V was pared by 1 base and J by 3 bases, with 2 bases of the junction left unmatched. Germline V gives CDR1 SGHTA, CDR2 FQGNSA. This chain's CDR3 is CASSLGGGYTGELFF. In DNA, the CDR3 is TGTGCCAGCAGCTTAGGGGGGGGGTACACCGGGGAGCTGTTTTTT. The whole variable domain, remainder taken from reference TRBV7-2 and TRBJ2-2, is GAGVSQSPSNKVTEKGKDVELRCDPISGHTALYWYRQSLGQGLEFLIYFQGNSAPDKSGLPSDRFSAERTGGSVSTLTIQRTQQEDSAVYLCASSLGGGYTGELFFGEGSRLTVL.

The rearrangement uses TRBV18 and TRBJ1-5, with unresolved D. CDR1 KGHSH and CDR2 LQKENI come from the germline V gene. The CDR3 sequence is 15 residues long. Deletions cut 2 bases from V and 0 bases from J, with 8 bases between. CDR3 DNA: TGTGCCAGCTCACCAACGGTAAATAGCAATCAGCCCCAGCATTTT. This sequence encodes CASSPTVNSNQPQHF. The variable domain in full, completed from reference TRBV18 and TRBJ1-5, reads NAGVMQNPRHLVRRRGQEARLRCSPMKGHSHVYWYRQLPEEGLKFMVYLQKENIIDESGMPKERFSAEFPKEGPSILRIQQVVRGDSAAYFCASSPTVNSNQPQHFGDGTRLSIL.

This chain uses TRBV29-1 with TRBJ2-1; possibly TRBD2 for D (6 bases). Trimming removed 4 bases from V and 5 bases from J, with 12 bases in between. The CDR3 has 13 residues. Germline values: CDR1 SQVTM, CDR2 ANQGSEA. The DNA for the CDR3 is TGCAGCGTTGCTTCTAGCGAGCACAATGAGCAGTTCTTC. Protein product: CSVASSEHNEQFF.

Note on this clone: The junction shows a germline mismatch at one end, possibly a read error. The gene calls are TRBV5-8 and TRBJ1-1, with 7 bases that match TRBD1. Germline V gives CDR1 SGHTS, CDR2 YDEGEE. The CDR3 is 15 residues long. CDR3 loop: CAGSLTGQPNTEAFF. The DNA for the CDR3 is TGTGCCGGCAGCTTGACGGGACAGCCGAACACTGAAGCTTTCTTT.

The chain carries TRBV4-1 and TRBJ1-2, with D maybe TRBD1 (6 bases). This CDR3 has 15 residues. Deletions cut 1 base from V and 3 bases from J, with 12 bases between. Germline CDR1 and CDR2: MGHRA and YSYEKL. CDR3 sequence reads: CASSQGLQGDYGYTF. The CDR3 nucleotides read TGCGCCAGCAGCCAAGGTCTACAGGGAGACTATGGCTACACCTTC.

J is TRBJ2-1 and V is TRBV9, with a weak D call TRBD1 (5 bases). With 0 bases removed from V and 3 bases from J, the gap between germline ends came to 13 bases. Per germline, CDR1 SGDLS and CDR2 YYNGEE. This CDR3 is built from 16 residues. CDR3 protein: CASSVGLADNYNEQFF. CDR3 DNA: TGTGCCAGCAGCGTAGGTCTGGCGGACAACTACAATGAGCAGTTCTTC.

The CDR3 DNA reads as TGTGCCAGCAGCCAAGATCCGGAGATCTCTGGAAACACCATATATTTT. Protein sequence: CASSQDPEISGNTIYF. The V and J genes are TRBV7-9 and TRBJ1-3; D is uncertain. This CDR3 is 16 amino acids long. Germline values: CDR1 SEHNR, CDR2 FQNEAQ (reference sequence). Trimming shortened V by 5 bases and J by 0 bases, and 14 bases separated the two germline ends. The complete variable domain, with remaining parts taken from reference TRBV7-9 and TRBJ1-3, reads DTGVSQNPRHKITKRGQNVTFRCDPISEHNRLYWYRQTLGQGPEFLTYFQNEAQLEKSRLLSDRFSAERPKGSFSTLEIQRTEQGDSAMYLCASSQDPEISGNTIYFGEGSWLTVV.

V usage is TRBV5-1 and J usage is TRBJ1-1, with 9 positions matching TRBD1. Per the germline V gene, CDR1 is SGHRS and CDR2 is YFSETQ. The CDR3 is 18 amino acids. V trimming: 2 bases; J trimming: 5 bases; junction bases outside the gene matches: 16. The CDR3 loop is CASSFLSLTGTGYTEAFF. CDR3 nucleotides: TGCGCCAGCAGCTTCCTTTCACTTACCGGGACAGGGTATACTGAAGCTTTCTTT.

This sequence joins TRBV5-1 and TRBJ2-2, with unresolved D. CDR1 is SGHRS, CDR2 YFSETQ, per germline. V lost 0 bases and J 1 base, leaving 4 bases between the germline ends. The CDR3 contains 14 residues. CDR3 loop: CASSLGLNTGELFF. The CDR3 DNA is TGCGCCAGCAGCTTGGGGCTGAACACCGGGGAGCTGTTTTTT.

The J gene is TRBJ2-7, the V gene TRBV7-8; TRBD1 aligns across 8 bases. CDR1 and CDR2 (germline): SGHVS, FQNEAQ. This CDR3 has 14 residues. V was clipped by 3 bases and J by 1 base; unmatched bases: 2. The CDR3 nucleotides are TGTGCCAGCAGCTTGGACAGGGCGTCCTACGAGCAGTACTTC. It is translated as CASSLDRASYEQYF.

The CDR3 spells CASSEFGTPQETQYF. The CDR3 bases are TGTGCCAGCAGTGAATTCGGGACACCGCAAGAGACCCAGTACTTC. The V call is TRBV6-1, the J call TRBJ2-5, with D possibly TRBD1 on 6 matching bases. CDR3 length equals 15 residues. With 2 bases removed from V and 2 bases from J, the gap between germline ends came to 12 bases. The germline CDR1 and CDR2 sequences are MNHNS and SASEGT.